The following is a T cell receptor beta chain sequence with its context. The junction shows a germline mismatch at one end, possibly a read error. Amplified regions were TCR beta CDR3 sequences from RNA transcripts. The TCR CDR3 was amplified in a first-round RT-PCR using the HTBI primer set. Each CDR3 protein is one row after TCRdb ran MiXCR on the multiplex PCR reads. The data show tens of thousands of distinct CDR3 sequences, around half seen once. This record belongs to a study of T cells in Graves' hyperthyroidism and ophthalmopathy. Study information: Peripheral blood was obtained at initial diagnosis, preceding any treatment.

Patients aged 18 to 65 had newly diagnosed hyperthyroidism lasting under 2 months. Blood was obtained at the first hyperthyroidism diagnosis, which preceded any ophthalmopathy symptoms. The TCR was taken from a woman in her 50s with Graves' hyperthyroidism that later progressed to Graves' ophthalmopathy. Sequencing was done on a sample of blood.

The chain's CDR3 is CVTSDSVLDTQYF. The DNA for the CDR3 is TGTGTCACCAGTGATTCCGTGTTGGATACGCAATATTTT. The V and J genes are TRBV24-1 and TRBJ2-3; D is uncertain. The CDR3 length is 13 residues. Germline values: CDR1 KGHDR, CDR2 SFDVKD.